A single sample gave rise to the 18 T cell receptor beta chains below, sequenced in a study of blood T cells in healthy people across ages. Alongside a J-beta primer mix, a sample-barcoded 5' primer served in a second PCR lasting roughly 7 to 11 cycles. TCRdb used MiXCR to reprocess the 5' RACE reads, holding one entry per CDR3 protein. The sample includes about 800,000 distinct CDR3 sequences, roughly 25% of them seen just once. The same data also went into a second study, on T cells of mothers and their children.

Material: blood. Receptor source: a boy between 10 and 17 years old in good health.

This sequence joins TRBV5-1 and TRBJ2-7, with D maybe TRBD1 (6 bases). Germline assignment: CDR1 SGHRS and CDR2 YFSETQ. CDR3 length equals 15 residues. V was trimmed by 0 bases and J by 2 bases, leaving 12 bases between them. DNA for the CDR3: TGCGCCAGCAGCTTGGTTGCGGACAGACCCTACGAGCAGTACTTC. Its protein is CASSLVADRPYEQYF.

This clonotype was found a few times. The CDR3 bases are TGTGCCAGCAGCCAGGACAGGGGGGTGGGCATTCAGTACTTC. Translated, it gives CASSQDRGVGIQYF. The J gene is TRBJ2-4, the V gene TRBV7-2; TRBD1 matches at 10 bases. Germline V gene lookup returns CDR1 SGHTA and CDR2 FQGNSA. Germline trimming cut 5 bases from V and 9 bases from J; bases unmatched to any gene: 7. This CDR3 has 14 residues.

This clonotype occurred a few times. The chain carries TRBV27 and TRBJ1-5, with 7 bases identical to TRBD1. The germline V gene encodes CDR1 MNHEY and CDR2 SMNVEV (reference sequence). V shed 4 bases, J shed 1 base, and the junction held 7 bases outside the gene matches. This CDR3 contains 16 residues. The CDR3 protein is CASSSSGTVSNQPQHF. The CDR3 coding sequence is TGTGCCAGCAGTTCCTCCGGGACAGTAAGCAATCAGCCCCAGCATTTT.

This chain links TRBV19 with TRBJ1-5; D remains unclear. The length of the CDR3 is 15 residues. Trimming pared 6 bases from V and 1 base from J, leaving 13 bases between. The germline gives CDR1 LNHDA, CDR2 SQIVND (reference sequence). The CDR3 DNA follows: TGTGCCAGTAGCTGGGCGGTGTCGAGCAATCAGCCCCAGCATTTT. This encodes CASSWAVSSNQPQHF.

This clonotype was recorded a few times. The chain links TRBV14 to TRBJ2-7; TRBD1 aligns across 7 bases. V lost 1 base and J lost 1; bases outside the gene matches: 1. The CDR3 sequence is 14 residues long. CDR1 SGHDN and CDR2 FVKESK come from the germline V gene. The CDR3 protein is CASSQAGQSYEQYF. CDR3 nucleotide sequence: TGTGCCAGCAGCCAAGCGGGACAGTCCTACGAGCAGTACTTC. Based on the CDR3 plus reference TRBV14 and TRBJ2-7, the full variable domain is EAGVTQFPSHSVIEKGQTVTLRCDPISGHDNLYWYRRVMGKEIKFLLHFVKESKQDESGMPNNRFLAERTGGTYSTLKVQPAELEDSGVYFCASSQAGQSYEQYFGPGTRLTVT.

This clonotype was seen only a few times. The rearrangement links TRBV10-3 to TRBJ2-5; no reliable D call. V was shortened by 3 bases and J by 4 bases, with 15 bases between the two germline ends. This CDR3 has 15 amino acids. Germline assignment: CDR1 ENHRY and CDR2 SYGVKD. The CDR3 DNA reads as TGTGCCATCAGTGATGGAGACAATACCTTAGAGACCCAGTACTTC. Its protein product is CAISDGDNTLETQYF.

This clonotype has only a few counts. The V and J genes are TRBV29-1 and TRBJ2-3; D remains ambiguous. CDR3 length: 13 amino acids. Germline assignment: CDR1 SQVTM and CDR2 ANQGSEA. Deletions cut 4 bases from V and 2 bases from J, with 10 bases between. The chain's CDR3 is CSVGPKFTDTQYF. CDR3 DNA sequence: TGCAGCGTTGGCCCGAAATTCACAGATACGCAGTATTTT.

This clonotype was observed a few times. The chain carries TRBV7-9 and TRBJ2-3; D is possibly TRBD1 or TRBD2 (5 bases each). Per the germline V gene, CDR1 is SEHNR and CDR2 is FQNEAQ (reference sequence). V lost 5 bases and J 2 bases, leaving 17 bases between the germline ends. The CDR3 has 16 residues. CDR3 bases: TGTGCCAGCAGCCTTACCGGGACCAAGAACACAGATACGCAGTATTTT. Translation: CASSLTGTKNTDTQYF.

This clonotype was detected only a few times. The genes are TRBV11-1 and TRBJ2-3; D not certain. The germline gives CDR1 SGHAT, CDR2 FQDESV (reference sequence). This CDR3 has 14 amino acids. V lost 6 bases, J lost 1 base, and 11 bases lay in between. Written as DNA, the CDR3 is TGTGCCAGCAGTCGAGGCCCCGGCACAGATACGCAGTATTTT. Its translation is CASSRGPGTDTQYF. The full variable domain, completed using reference TRBV11-1 and TRBJ2-3, is EAEVAQSPRYKITEKSQAVAFWCDPISGHATLYWYRQILGQGPELLVQFQDESVVDDSQLPKDRFSAERLKGVDSTLKIQPAELGDSAMYLCASSRGPGTDTQYFGPGTRLTVL.

The rearrangement joins TRBV7-9 to TRBJ1-1; D is unresolved. The V and J ends lost 2 bases and 1 base respectively, with 8 bases between them. The CDR3 loop spans 14 amino acids. Germline V gives CDR1 SEHNR, CDR2 FQNEAQ (reference sequence). CDR3 DNA sequence: TGTGCCAGCAGCTTATATGGGGAGAACACTGAAGCTTTCTTT. It translates to CASSLYGENTEAFF.

This chain uses TRBV29-1 with TRBJ2-7, with D possibly being TRBD1 or TRBD2 (5 bases each). CDR1 and CDR2 (germline): SQVTM, ANQGSEA. The CDR3 sequence is 12 residues long. Trimming cost V 4 bases and J 5 bases, with 12 bases left between them. CDR3 region: CSVVGDPHEQYF. In DNA form, the CDR3 reads TGCAGCGTTGTGGGGGACCCCCACGAGCAGTACTTC.

The J gene is TRBJ2-3, the V gene TRBV4-3; D unclear. The CDR3 covers 14 residues. The germline V gene has CDR1 LGHNA and CDR2 YSLEER. Trimming removed 1 base at V and 7 bases at J, with 12 bases between. CDR3 in DNA: TGCGCCAGCAGCCAAGGAAAGCAATCGAATACGCAGTATTTT. Amino acids: CASSQGKQSNTQYF.

Worth noting for this clonotype: This CDR3 is missing its conserved last phenylalanine or tryptophan, likely due to a read error. It is unclear where the CDR3 begins or ends on the DNA, so no DNA is shown, and the CDR3 is as TCRdb lists it. The chain links TRBV21-1 to TRBJ2-5. TRBV21-1 is termed a pseudogene. Both ends counted, the CDR3 spans 12 residues. The CDR3 is CASSKAQKTQYY.

This clonotype was recorded once. The chain employs TRBV12-3 or TRBV12-4 and TRBJ2-2; 9 bases map to TRBD2. The CDR3 has 17 residues. The J segment lost 2 bases and the V segment lost 3 bases, leaving 7 bases of the junction unmatched. The CDR3 bases are TGTGCCAGCAGTTTCCTAGATAGCGGGAGAAACACCGGGGAGCTGTTTTTT. Amino acid sequence: CASSFLDSGRNTGELFF.

This clonotype was seen a few times. V usage is TRBV11-2 and J usage is TRBJ2-5, with TRBD1 as a possible D gene (5 bases). CDR1 is SGHAT and CDR2 is FQNNGV in the germline V gene. Trimming shortened V by 5 bases and J by 4 bases, and 17 bases separated the two germline ends. The CDR3 consists of 15 residues. DNA of the CDR3: TGTGCCAGCAGCCCAGAGACGGTAGGGGCAGAGACCCAGTACTTC. Translation: CASSPETVGAETQYF.

This clonotype was picked up a small number of times. The chain links TRBV9 to TRBJ1-5, with D possibly being TRBD1 (5 bases). The germline V and J ends were trimmed by 3 bases and 4 bases, with 20 bases remaining between them. CDR1 and CDR2 (germline): SGDLS, YYNGEE. CDR3 length: 17 amino acids. The CDR3 loop is CASSADLGQGFNQPQHF. The CDR3 coding sequence is TGTGCCAGCAGCGCGGACTTGGGGCAGGGCTTTAATCAGCCCCAGCATTTT.

The rearrangement links TRBV20-1 to TRBJ2-3, with D hard to call. Trimming left V 2 bases short and J 1 base short, with 13 bases between. This CDR3 has 15 amino acids. Per germline, CDR1 DFQATT and CDR2 SNEGSKA (reference sequence). The CDR3 DNA reads as TGCAGTGCTAGATCCATTACCTGGGGCACAGATACGCAGTATTTT. The encoded protein is CSARSITWGTDTQYF.

The J gene is TRBJ2-3, the V gene TRBV12-3 or TRBV12-4; TRBD2 matches at 7 bases. The CDR3 runs 15 residues. V was clipped by 8 bases and J by 0 bases; unmatched bases: 8. Here the CDR3 reads CASRNGGISTDTQYF. CDR3 DNA sequence: TGTGCCAGCCGGAACGGGGGGATTAGCACAGATACGCAGTATTTT.